The rows below give T cell receptor beta chains drawn from one sample of a study of high-grade serous ovarian cancer treatment subgroups. Method: immunoSEQ multiplex PCR; TCRdb's copy keeps in-frame clones and lacks some. The sample lists around 3,400 clones; over 70% were seen once. Sequences were obtained from tumor tissue. These receptors all stem from a human donor with high-grade serous ovarian cancer. CDR3s include the opening cysteine and the closing phenylalanine or tryptophan.

13 | TRBV5-4 | CASSLAVPYEQYF
16 | TRBV29-1 | CSVVLVSSLPNYGYTF
18 | TRBV2 | CASREGLASGSSTDTQYF
17 | TRBV11-3 | CASSLQVGGAPRETQYF
15 | TRBV19 | CASMSGWGNTGELFF
17 | TRBV15 | CATSRPRTDRGAYGYTF
13 | TRBV7-2 | CASSLNTGLAAFF
17 | TRBV11-2 | CASRGPGSGGRSYEQYF
16 | TRBV5-6 | CASSPGGGKGNQPQHF
14 | TRBV4-3 | CASSQDKLGEKLFF
14 | TRBV19 | CASSLQGRGLWAFF